The 27 T cell receptor beta chains listed next were all sequenced from one sample in a study of cytomegalovirus exposure and HLA in healthy donors. The PCR had 60 Vbeta and 13 Jbeta primers. Sequenced by immunoSEQ multiplex PCR; TCRdb stores in-frame clones only, minus some. The table has more than 85,000 clones, 13% to 15% seen once. The sequencing input was PBMCs. These receptors came from a female donor in good health and CMV-seronegative.

This clone was counted between two and nine times. This chain joins TRBV27 and TRBJ2-3; D perhaps matches TRBD2 (5 bases). The germline V gene encodes CDR1 MNHEY and CDR2 SMNVEV (reference sequence). The ends were cut back, 7 bases at V and 1 base at J, with 15 bases in the middle. The CDR3 loop spans 15 amino acids. The CDR3: CASKTGGYGTDTQYF. In nucleotides, the CDR3 is TGTGCCAGCAAAACGGGCGGGTACGGCACAGATACGCAGTATTTT.

This clone came up a few times. The genes are TRBV11-2 and TRBJ2-5, with D perhaps TRBD2 (5 bases). In germline, CDR1 is SGHAT, CDR2 FQNNGV. The CDR3 has 16 residues. V lost 3 bases, J lost 4 bases, and 18 bases lay in between. In nucleotides, the CDR3 is TGTGCCAGCAGCTTGGCGGGTTTGGCTAGCCCAGAGACCCAGTACTTC. Translation gives CASSLAGLASPETQYF.

This chain links TRBV27 with TRBJ1-1, with D hard to call. The CDR3 spans 13 residues. Looked up from germline, CDR1 is MNHEY and CDR2 is SMNVEV (reference sequence). Trimming took off 2 bases at V and 7 bases at J, with 11 bases between the two ends. CDR3 region: CASSLDPRIEAFF. In DNA form, the CDR3 reads TGTGCCAGCAGTTTAGACCCTAGAATTGAAGCTTTCTTT.

This clone has a handful of counts. The V call is TRBV11-2, the J call TRBJ2-7; 8 positions match TRBD1. Germline-derived CDR1 and CDR2 are SGHAT and FQNNGV. The CDR3 spans 18 residues. V lost 6 bases and J lost 2; bases outside the gene matches: 18. CDR3 sequence (DNA): TGTGCCAGCAGGCCCGGGGGACAGGCAACGGTCGAGACCTACGAGCAGTACTTC. Translation gives CASRPGGQATVETYEQYF.

This clone was found a few times. The gene calls are TRBV30 and TRBJ1-4; D might be TRBD1 (6 bases). V lost 5 bases and J 2 bases, leaving 12 bases between the germline ends. The germline V gene encodes CDR1 GTSNPN and CDR2 SVGIG (reference sequence). CDR3 size: 14 residues. CDR3 protein: CAWGTGNTNEKLFF. CDR3 sequence (DNA): TGTGCCTGGGGTACAGGGAACACTAATGAAAAACTGTTTTTT.

Only a few counts were recorded for this clone. This sequence joins TRBV5-1 and TRBJ1-1; a weak D match, TRBD1 (5 bases). The V and J ends lost 0 bases and 2 bases respectively, with 14 bases between them. This CDR3 spans 16 amino acids. CDR1 is SGHRS and CDR2 is YFSETQ in the germline V gene. The CDR3 loop is CASSLAPGRANTEAFF. The CDR3 region has the DNA TGCGCCAGCAGCTTGGCACCGGGCAGGGCAAACACTGAAGCTTTCTTT. Full variable domain (missing parts from reference TRBV5-1 and TRBJ1-1): KAGVTQTPRYLIKTRGQQVTLSCSPISGHRSVSWYQQTPGQGLQFLFEYFSETQRNKGNFPGRFSGRQFSNSRSEMNVSTLELGDSALYLCASSLAPGRANTEAFFGQGTRLTVV.

This clone was picked up a small number of times. The chain employs TRBV5-6 and TRBJ2-5; 11 bases are shared with TRBD2. Germline V gene lookup returns CDR1 SGHDT and CDR2 YYEEEE. V trimming: 0 bases; J trimming: 4 bases; junction bases outside the gene matches: 2. The CDR3 extends over 15 amino acids. CDR3 region: CASSLGLAGRETQYF. CDR3 in DNA: TGTGCCAGCAGCTTGGGACTAGCGGGGAGAGAGACCCAGTACTTC.

The rearrangement joins TRBV5-4 to TRBJ2-7; TRBD2 agrees at 12 bases. The V segment lost 4 bases and the J segment 5 bases; nucleotides outside the gene matches: 4. Germline CDR1 is SGHNT and CDR2 is YYREEE (reference sequence). This CDR3 has 14 residues. In DNA form, the CDR3 reads TGTGCCAGCAGCGCTAGCGGGAGGGCCAACGAGCAGTACTTC. Amino acids: CASSASGRANEQYF.

The chain links TRBV25-1 to TRBJ1-2, with 12 bases fitting TRBD1. CDR3 length: 16 amino acids. The V segment lost 5 bases and the J segment 8 bases; nucleotides outside the gene matches: 12. CDR1 MGHDK and CDR2 SYGVNS come from the germline V gene. The CDR3 DNA sequence: TGTGCCAGCAGTTACTCCGGGACAGGGGGCTTGTGGGGCTACACCTTC. Protein: CASSYSGTGGLWGYTF.

This chain connects TRBV7-6 to TRBJ2-1, with 7 bases aligning to TRBD2. The length of the CDR3 is 15 residues. Trimming cost V 5 bases and J 0 bases; bases outside gene matches: 4. Germline V gene data show CDR1 as SGHVS and CDR2 as FNYEAQ. CDR3 in DNA: TGTGCCAGCAGCCCACCTAGCGGCTCCTACAATGAGCAGTTCTTC. As protein: CASSPPSGSYNEQFF.

This rearrangement joins TRBV29-1 to TRBJ2-7; possibly TRBD2 for D (6 bases). CDR1 and CDR2 from the germline V gene are SQVTM and ANQGSEA. This CDR3 has 12 residues. V was clipped by 3 bases and J by 6 bases, with 12 bases between them. CDR3: CSVDFAGREQYF. The CDR3 DNA follows: TGCAGCGTTGATTTTGCGGGACGCGAGCAGTACTTC.

This clone was seen only a few times. In DNA, the CDR3 is TGTGCCAGTTCCAGCGGGGGAGACAATGAGCAGTTCTTC. Its protein is CASSSGGDNEQFF. V gene TRBV9 combines with J gene TRBJ2-1; 8 bases align to TRBD2. In germline, CDR1 is SGDLS, CDR2 YYNGEE. CDR3 length: 13 residues. V was pared by 8 bases and J by 5 bases, with 6 bases of the junction left unmatched. The whole variable domain, remainder taken from reference TRBV9 and TRBJ2-1, is DSGVTQTPKHLITATGQRVTLRCSPRSGDLSVYWYQQSLDQGLQFLIQYYNGEERAKGNILERFSAQQFPDLHSELNLSSLELGDSALYFCASSSGGDNEQFFGPGTRLTVL.

J is TRBJ1-1 and V is TRBV6-5; D is perhaps TRBD1 (5 bases). The CDR3 contains 14 residues. Germline CDR1 is MNHEY and CDR2 is SVGAGI. Trimming left V 5 bases short and J 4 bases short, with 14 bases between. CDR3 DNA: TGTGCCAGCAGTAGAGACAGCCCCAGCACTGAAGCTTTCTTT. Residues: CASSRDSPSTEAFF.

In this sample, this clone turned up a few times. CDR3 nucleotide sequence: TGTGCCAGCAGCTTGGTGGCTAGCGGAAGCAATGAGCAGTTCTTC. Its translation is CASSLVASGSNEQFF. The chain links TRBV5-4 to TRBJ2-1; 7 positions match TRBD2. This CDR3 is 15 amino acids long. V was clipped by 0 bases and J by 6 bases; unmatched bases: 6. Germline V gives CDR1 SGHNT, CDR2 YYREEE (reference sequence).

The chain has TRBV27 and TRBJ1-4, with 10 bases lining up with TRBD1. Germline V gene sequence: CDR1 MNHEY, CDR2 SMNVEV (reference sequence). The CDR3 consists of 18 residues. V gave up 5 bases and J gave up 4 bases; unmatched junction bases: 13. The CDR3 bases are TGTGCCAGCAGTCCCCGGGGACAGGGGCCCCTCCGTAATGAAAAACTGTTTTTT. Amino acids: CASSPRGQGPLRNEKLFF.

This clone has only a few counts. The J gene is TRBJ2-7, the V gene TRBV6-1; 8 bases map to TRBD1. Looked up from germline, CDR1 is MNHNS and CDR2 is SASEGT. The length of the CDR3 is 13 residues. Trimming at V came to 5 bases and at J to 4 bases, leaving 4 bases not matched to a gene. The CDR3 sequence: CASSRGQEYEQYF. The CDR3, as DNA: TGTGCCAGCAGTAGGGGACAGGAATACGAGCAGTACTTC.

This clone was observed a few times. The chain links TRBV6-5 to TRBJ1-2, with D tentatively TRBD1 (5 bases). Germline CDR1 MNHEY, CDR2 SVGAGI. The CDR3 is 14 amino acids. V gave up 0 bases and J gave up 8 bases, with 13 bases separating them. This chain's CDR3 is CASSYSGLGYGYTF. CDR3 sequence (DNA): TGTGCCAGCAGTTACTCGGGGCTGGGTTACGGCTACACCTTC.

The sample holds a few counts of this clone. The CDR3 coding sequence is TGTGCCAGCAGTTCCACCGGGATCTTCGAAGATACGCAGTATTTT. Translated, it gives CASSSTGIFEDTQYF. The chain joins TRBV28 to TRBJ2-3; TRBD2 might be the D (5 bases). This CDR3 has 15 amino acids. Germline CDR1 is MDHEN and CDR2 is SYDVKM. The germline V and J ends were trimmed by 4 bases and 5 bases, with 16 bases remaining between them.

This clone turned up a few times. The CDR3 nucleotides are TGTGCCAGCAGCGCCGGGACAGGGAGTGGGAATGGCTACACCTTC. Its protein product is CASSAGTGSGNGYTF. J is TRBJ1-2 and V is TRBV5-4; 9 bases agree with TRBD1. This CDR3 has 15 residues. The germline V gene has CDR1 SGHNT and CDR2 YYREEE (reference sequence). V gave up 4 bases and J gave up 6 bases; unmatched junction bases: 10.

The sample holds a few counts of this clone. The rearrangement uses TRBV4-3 and TRBJ1-2; 10 positions agree with TRBD1. CDR3 size: 15 residues. Germline lookup yields CDR1 LGHNA and CDR2 YSLEER. V shed 2 bases, J shed 2 bases, and the junction held 2 bases outside the gene matches. The CDR3 sequence is CASSQWTGGNYGYTF. CDR3 bases: TGCGCCAGCAGCCAATGGACAGGGGGAAACTATGGCTACACCTTC.

This clone was picked up a small number of times. The J gene is TRBJ2-5, the V gene TRBV29-1, with D possibly matching TRBD2 (6 bases). This CDR3 spans 13 amino acids. Trimming took off 4 bases at V and 0 bases at J, with 9 bases between the two ends. The germline V gene has CDR1 SQVTM and CDR2 ANQGSEA. CDR3 DNA sequence: TGCAGCGTTGTGCGGGGTAACCAAGAGACCCAGTACTTC. Translation: CSVVRGNQETQYF.

The chain employs TRBV9 and TRBJ2-3; 11 nucleotides line up with TRBD2. CDR3 size: 16 residues. V gave up 0 bases and J gave up 3 bases; unmatched junction bases: 3. The V gene's germline CDR1 is SGDLS and CDR2 YYNGEE. The CDR3 DNA reads TGTGCCAGCAGCGTAGGGCTAGCGGGGGGTACAGATACGCAGTATTTT. Its translation: CASSVGLAGGTDTQYF.

This rearrangement joins TRBV2 to TRBJ2-7; maybe TRBD1 (6 bases). Trimming took 7 bases from V and 5 from J, leaving 18 bases between them. The CDR3 loop spans 14 amino acids. Per the germline V gene, CDR1 is SNHLY and CDR2 is FYNNEI. For the CDR3, the DNA is TGTGCCAGCAATCAGGGGAGCCCGCGGGACGAGCAGTACTTC. This translates into CASNQGSPRDEQYF.

This clone has only a few counts. This chain uses TRBV30 with TRBJ2-1, with 10 nucleotides matching TRBD2. The CDR3 consists of 15 residues. V was pared by 4 bases and J by 5 bases, with 8 bases of the junction left unmatched. CDR1 and CDR2 (germline): GTSNPN, SVGIG (reference sequence). The CDR3 DNA follows: TGTGCCTGGACCACAGCGGGGGGGCCCAACAATGAGCAGTTCTTC. Translating gives CAWTTAGGPNNEQFF.

This clone has more than one count but fewer than ten. This chain links TRBV7-2 with TRBJ2-7, with D possibly TRBD1 on 6 matching bases. There are 14 residues in the CDR3. V was pared by 5 bases and J by 5 bases, with 16 bases between. Germline values: CDR1 SGHTA, CDR2 FQGNSA. Here the CDR3 reads CASSRPPGVHEQYF. The CDR3 DNA reads as TGTGCCAGCAGCCGACCGCCAGGGGTCCACGAGCAGTACTTC. The full variable domain, its missing parts supplied by reference TRBV7-2 and TRBJ2-7, is GAGVSQSPSNKVTEKGKDVELRCDPISGHTALYWYRQSLGQGLEFLIYFQGNSAPDKSGLPSDRFSAERTGGSVSTLTIQRTQQEDSAVYLCASSRPPGVHEQYFGPGTRLTVT.

The table lists this clone with many counts. This chain links TRBV6-1 with TRBJ1-4; D unresolved. The CDR3 is made up of 12 amino acids. The germline CDR1 and CDR2 sequences are MNHNS and SASEGT. V gave up 1 base and J gave up 7 bases, with 4 bases separating them. CDR3 nucleotide sequence: TGTGCCAGCAGTGAAGGGAGTGAAAAACTGTTTTTT. Its protein product is CASSEGSEKLFF.

This clone was detected many times. This chain connects TRBV4-3 to TRBJ2-6; maybe TRBD2 (6 bases). The CDR3 loop spans 16 amino acids. CDR1 and CDR2 (germline): LGHNA, YSLEER. The V gene lost 0 bases and the J gene lost 4 bases, with 10 bases spanning the gap. CDR3 region: CASSQEQAGGANVLTF. The CDR3 bases are TGCGCCAGCAGCCAAGAACAGGCGGGGGGGGCCAACGTCCTGACTTTC.